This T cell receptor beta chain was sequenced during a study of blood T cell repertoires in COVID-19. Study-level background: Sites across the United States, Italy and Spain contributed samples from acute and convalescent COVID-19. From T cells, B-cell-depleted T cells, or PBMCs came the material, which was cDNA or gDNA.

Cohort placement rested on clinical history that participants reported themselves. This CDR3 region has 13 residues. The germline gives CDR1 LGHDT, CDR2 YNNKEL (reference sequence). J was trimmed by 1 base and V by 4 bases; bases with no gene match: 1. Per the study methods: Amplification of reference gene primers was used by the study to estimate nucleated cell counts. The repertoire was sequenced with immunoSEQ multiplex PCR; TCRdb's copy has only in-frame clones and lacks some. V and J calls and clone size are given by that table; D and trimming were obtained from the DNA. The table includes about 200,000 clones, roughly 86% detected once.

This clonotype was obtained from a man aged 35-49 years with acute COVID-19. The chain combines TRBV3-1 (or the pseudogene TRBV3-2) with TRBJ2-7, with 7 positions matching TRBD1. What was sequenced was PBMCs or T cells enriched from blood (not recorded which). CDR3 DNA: TGTGCCAGCAGCCCCAGGGGGTCCTACGAGCAGTACTTC. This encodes CASSPRGSYEQYF.